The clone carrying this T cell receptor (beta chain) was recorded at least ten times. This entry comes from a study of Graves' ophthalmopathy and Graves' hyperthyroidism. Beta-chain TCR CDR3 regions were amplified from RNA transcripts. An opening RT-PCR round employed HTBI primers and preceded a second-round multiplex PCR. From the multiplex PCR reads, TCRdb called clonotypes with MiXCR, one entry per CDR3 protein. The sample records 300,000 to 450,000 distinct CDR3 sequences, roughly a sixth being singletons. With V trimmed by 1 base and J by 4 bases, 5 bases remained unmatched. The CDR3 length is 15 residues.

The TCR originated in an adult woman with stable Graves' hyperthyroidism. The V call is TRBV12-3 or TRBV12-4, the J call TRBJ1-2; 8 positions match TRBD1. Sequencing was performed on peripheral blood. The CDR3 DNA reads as TGTGCCAGCAGTTTAGGGCAGGGGGCTGGCTATGGCTACACCTTC. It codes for CASSLGQGAGYGYTF.